A selection of T cell receptor beta chains follows, all from one sample in a study of T cell responses to AZD1222 COVID-19 vaccine. The protocol was immunoSEQ multiplex PCR, while the TCRdb copy is restricted to in-frame clones and leaves out a portion. Among 150,000 to 200,000 clones listed, roughly 92% were seen once. This material consisted of peripheral blood, taken 28 days after the second dose of the MenACWY control vaccine. Source of these receptors: an adult who received the MenACWY meningococcal vaccine as a control. Each CDR3 is given with its conserved first and last residue. A D gene is named only where the DNA matches it firmly. Not every row has a clone size; where given, it reads once, few, many or a size class.

clone_size	j_call	v_call	d_call	cdr3_nt	cdr3_aa
.	TRBJ2-1	TRBV4-1	.	TGCGCCAGCAGCCAAGAGGTTGCACTAGTCTCCTACAATGAGCAGTTCTTC	CASSQEVALVSYNEQFF
.	TRBJ2-5	TRBV24-1	.	TGTGCCACCAGTGATTTTACAGACCAAGAGACCCAGTACTTC	CATSDFTDQETQYF
.	TRBJ2-7	TRBV2	TRBD2	TGTGCCAGCAGTTTGGGGGGACTAGCTACGCCCGAGCAGTACTTC	CASSLGGLATPEQYF
.	TRBJ1-4	TRBV3-1/TRBV3-2	.	TGTGCCAGCAGCCAAGATCGGCAGGGGTCAGGCGAAAAACTGTTTTTT	CASSQDRQGSGEKLFF
.	TRBJ2-5	TRBV4-1	TRBD2	TGCGCCAGCAGCCAAGAGGCTAGCGGGAGTTGGGTCGAGACCCAGTACTTC	CASSQEASGSWVETQYF
.	TRBJ1-1	TRBV20-1	.	TGCAGTGCTAGTGACAGGAGTACGAACACTGAAGCTTTCTTT	CSASDRSTNTEAFF
.	TRBJ2-2	TRBV5-1	.	TGCGCCAGCAGCTTGGTATCAAATAACCAGCACGGCACCGGGGAGCTGTTTTTT	CASSLVSNNQHGTGELFF
.	TRBJ1-1	TRBV7-9	.	TGTGCCAGCAGCACCCCGGGACAGAACACTGAAGCTTTCTTT	CASSTPGQNTEAFF
.	TRBJ1-3	TRBV9	.	TGTGCCAGCAGCGAAAACCTCCTTCGATTCGGAAACACCATATATTTT	CASSENLLRFGNTIYF
few	TRBJ1-1	TRBV6-2/TRBV6-3	.	TGTGCCAGCAGTTACTCTGTGGTTACGGCTGAAGCTTTCTTT	CASSYSVVTAEAFF
.	TRBJ2-7	TRBV6-6	.	TGTGCCAGCAGTTATCTGATTGAGGAGCAGTACTTC	CASSYLIEEQYF
once	TRBJ1-1	TRBV29-1	.	TGCAGCGGGGAGTTTGACACTGAAGCTTTCTTT	CSGEFDTEAFF
.	TRBJ1-5	TRBV9	.	TGTGCCAGCAGCCCCACCAGTGGAGGTCAGCCCCAGCATTTT	CASSPTSGGQPQHF
.	TRBJ1-1	TRBV5-6	.	TGTGCCAGCAGCTTTAGATGGCAGGCGAACACTGAAGCTTTCTTT	CASSFRWQANTEAFF
.	TRBJ2-6	TRBV5-1	.	TGCGCCAGCGGATCTGGGGCCAACGTCCTGACTTTC	CASGSGANVLTF
.	TRBJ1-5	TRBV7-9	TRBD1	TGTGCCAGCAGCATTGACAGGGGGGGCAATCAGCCCCAGCATTTT	CASSIDRGGNQPQHF
.	TRBJ2-7	TRBV29-1	.	TGCAGCGTGCGGCAGGTCGGCGAGCAGTACTTC	CSVRQVGEQYF
.	TRBJ1-5	TRBV19	.	TGTGCCAGTAGTATGGCAGGGAAAACCCCTAATCAGCCCCAGCATTTT	CASSMAGKTPNQPQHF
.	TRBJ1-1	TRBV19	.	TGTGCCAGTAGTATTAAGGGTGAGGCTTTCTTT	CASSIKGEAFF
.	TRBJ2-3	TRBV11-1	TRBD1	TGTGCCAGCAGACGCCACCGGGACAGGGGGTCAGATACGCAGTATTTT	CASRRHRDRGSDTQYF
.	TRBJ2-1	TRBV29-1	TRBD2	TGCAGCGTTAGCGGGGGTCCCTCCTACAATGAGCAGTTCTTC	CSVSGGPSYNEQFF
.	TRBJ2-1	TRBV4-3	.	TGCGCCAGCAGCCAAGGGGCGGGTTCCCCAGCCTACAATGAGCAGTTCTTC	CASSQGAGSPAYNEQFF
.	TRBJ1-3	TRBV6-5	.	TGTGCCAGCAGCCCCGGGGGGGAAGGAAACACCATATATTTT	CASSPGGEGNTIYF
.	TRBJ2-5	TRBV27	.	TGTGCCAGCAGTCCCCAAACCGATGGGGGGGAGACCCAGTACTTC	CASSPQTDGGETQYF
.	TRBJ1-2	TRBV19	.	TGTGCCAGTAGTATAAACAGGAAAAACTATGGCTACACCTTC	CASSINRKNYGYTF
.	TRBJ1-3	TRBV7-8	TRBD1	TGTGCCAGCAGCTCAAGACCGACAGGGACCTCTTTGGCTGGAAACACCATATATTTT	CASSSRPTGTSLAGNTIYF
.	TRBJ2-2	TRBV7-9	.	TGTTGGGGGGTCCCGAACACCGGGGAGCTGTTTTTT	CWGVPNTGELFF
.	TRBJ1-2	TRBV12-3/TRBV12-4	.	TGTGCCAGCAGTCATACAGGGTCCTACGGCTACACCTTC	CASSHTGSYGYTF
.	TRBJ2-1	TRBV19	.	TGTGCCAGTAGTGGCAGAAATGAGCAGTTCTTC	CASSGRNEQFF
.	TRBJ1-3	TRBV6-1	.	TGTGCCAGCAGTGATCCGGGCTCTGGAAACACCATATATTTT	CASSDPGSGNTIYF
few	TRBJ1-2	TRBV2	.	TGTGCCAGCACCCCCAGGGTTTCGGGCTATGGCTACACCTTC	CASTPRVSGYGYTF
.	TRBJ2-7	TRBV5-6	TRBD1	TGTGCCTCCAGCCCCGGGACAGGGCTCTACGAGCAGTACTTC	CASSPGTGLYEQYF